This TCR beta chain derives from a study of Graves' ophthalmopathy and Graves' hyperthyroidism. Study-wide background: Calling hyperthyroidism stable required that no ophthalmopathy show up within 18 months of follow-up. The study's findings and limits: Clonotypes were expanded in thyroid at above 0.001 frequency, and most also appeared in blood.

In germline, CDR1 is SGHTA, CDR2 FQGNSA. The V segment lost 5 bases and the J segment 1 base; nucleotides outside the gene matches: 14. CDR3 size: 18 residues. Beta-chain TCR CDR3 regions were amplified from RNA transcripts. Scientists carried out first-round RT-PCR using HTBI primers and then a second-round multiplex PCR. TCRdb reanalysed the multiplex PCR reads using MiXCR and keeps one entry per CDR3 protein. The sample has around 1.1 million distinct CDR3 sequences, about two fifths seen once. This clonotype was observed a few times. The antigen is unknown. Pregnancy or lactation, uncontrolled infections and other autoimmune diseases were grounds for excluding patients. Clinicians made diagnoses from clinical symptoms, serum thyroxine, TRAb, thyroid ultrasound and orbital computed tomography.

Sequenced sample: peripheral blood or thyroid tissue (not recorded which). The clonotype originates from an adult man with Graves' hyperthyroidism. The V call is TRBV7-2, the J call TRBJ1-5, with 7 positions matching TRBD1. The CDR3 nucleotides are TGTGCCAGCAGCCGCCGCGGCAGGGGGGATTGGAGCAATCAGCCCCAGCATTTT. This encodes CASSRRGRGDWSNQPQHF.